The 14 T cell receptor beta chains listed next were all sequenced from one sample in a study of cytomegalovirus exposure and HLA in healthy donors. Clones were sequenced by immunoSEQ multiplex PCR, and TCRdb holds only the in-frame ones, with some missing. The sample consists of about 110,000 clones, 88% of them appearing once. The sample comprised PBMCs. These receptors originate from a young woman in good health and CMV-seropositive.

The rearrangement uses TRBV9 and TRBJ1-5, with D hard to call. Germline V CDR1 and CDR2: SGDLS, YYNGEE. V lost 3 bases, J lost 9 bases, and 13 bases lay in between. This CDR3 has 13 residues. CDR3 sequence reads: CASSETPGRPQHF. CDR3 DNA: TGTGCCAGCAGCGAAACCCCCGGTCGGCCCCAGCATTTT.

The chain has TRBV25-1 and TRBJ2-1; D unclear. Germline CDR1 MGHDK, CDR2 SYGVNS. CDR3 size: 12 residues. V was clipped by 5 bases and J by 8 bases, with 10 bases between them. The CDR3 region has the DNA TGTGCCAGCAGTCTCTCCGCGGATGAGCAGTTCTTC. The encoded protein is CASSLSADEQFF.

The chain combines TRBV28 with TRBJ2-7; TRBD1 aligns across 10 bases. Germline lookup yields CDR1 MDHEN and CDR2 SYDVKM. The junction had 16 bases not matched to a gene; V was cut back by 6 bases and J by 2 bases. The CDR3 contains 18 residues. Here the CDR3 reads CASSPYPRRDRGPYEQYF. In DNA, the CDR3 is TGTGCCAGCAGCCCTTACCCCCGCCGGGACAGGGGCCCCTACGAGCAGTACTTC.

This chain joins TRBV5-1 and TRBJ2-2; possibly TRBD1 for D (5 bases). With 4 bases removed from V and 3 bases from J, the gap between germline ends came to 13 bases. The CDR3 is 15 amino acids. CDR1 and CDR2 (germline): SGHRS, YFSETQ. The CDR3 bases are TGCGCCAGCAGCCCTAGGACACGGGACACCGGGGAGCTGTTTTTT. As protein: CASSPRTRDTGELFF. The whole variable domain, remainder taken from reference TRBV5-1 and TRBJ2-2, is KAGVTQTPRYLIKTRGQQVTLSCSPISGHRSVSWYQQTPGQGLQFLFEYFSETQRNKGNFPGRFSGRQFSNSRSEMNVSTLELGDSALYLCASSPRTRDTGELFFGEGSRLTVL.

V usage is TRBV2 and J usage is TRBJ2-5; a weak D match, TRBD1 (5 bases). V lost 6 bases to trimming and J lost 5 bases, with 22 bases between them. The CDR3 totals 16 residues. Germline CDR1 SNHLY, CDR2 FYNNEI. CDR3 amino acids: CASRDPGQGKKETQYF. CDR3 bases: TGTGCCAGCAGGGACCCAGGGCAGGGCAAGAAGGAGACCCAGTACTTC.

The rearrangement uses TRBV9 and TRBJ2-4; tentatively, D is TRBD2 (7 bases). The CDR3 totals 15 residues. Germline assignment: CDR1 SGDLS and CDR2 YYNGEE. V was shortened by 2 bases and J by 7 bases, with 16 bases between the two germline ends. The CDR3 DNA reads TGTGCCAGCAGCGTGGATGTAGGGGGGGCCAACATTCAGTACTTC. This codes for CASSVDVGGANIQYF.

This chain connects TRBV4-3 to TRBJ1-2; D gene unclear. The V end was cut by 4 bases, the J end by 4 bases, with 25 bases between. Germline CDR1 is LGHNA and CDR2 is YSLEER. This CDR3 is 18 amino acids long. The CDR3 bases are TGCGCCAGCAGCCCGCAGAGGGCCGAGGCTGCAGACCCCTATGGCTACACCTTC. This codes for CASSPQRAEAADPYGYTF.

This sequence joins TRBV5-6 and TRBJ1-2, with TRBD1 identical over 10 bases. The J segment lost 10 bases and the V segment lost 1 base, leaving 4 bases of the junction unmatched. Germline CDR1 SGHDT, CDR2 YYEEEE. This CDR3 has 13 amino acids. The CDR3 spells CASSLIGQGVYTF. The DNA for the CDR3 is TGTGCCAGCAGCTTGATAGGACAGGGGGTCTACACCTTC.

The chain combines TRBV6-5 with TRBJ2-7; 8 bases map to TRBD1. Germline V gene data show CDR1 as MNHEY and CDR2 as SVGAGI. CDR3 length: 15 amino acids. Trimming at V came to 4 bases and at J to 3 bases, leaving 8 bases not matched to a gene. The CDR3 DNA reads as TGTGCCAGCAGTTGGGAAGGACAGGGCTTCTACGAGCAGTACTTC. Translation gives CASSWEGQGFYEQYF.

This chain connects TRBV7-9 to TRBJ2-1; 7 bases match TRBD1. Germline CDR1 and CDR2: SEHNR and FQNEAQ (reference sequence). J gave up 7 bases and V 5 bases, and 5 bases lay outside the gene matches. CDR3 length equals 13 residues. This CDR3 is CASSPRDSNEQFF. In DNA, the CDR3 is TGTGCCAGCAGCCCGAGGGACAGTAATGAGCAGTTCTTC.

The chain uses TRBV4-3 and TRBJ1-6, with 7 bases aligning to TRBD1. From germline, CDR1 is LGHNA and CDR2 YSLEER. V lost 3 bases to trimming and J lost 7 bases; unmatched junction nucleotides: 6. This CDR3 is built from 15 residues. Here the CDR3 DNA reads TGCGCCAGCAGCCAGGCCGGGACAGTAAATTCACCCCTCCACTTT. Amino acid sequence: CASSQAGTVNSPLHF.

The chain has TRBV27 and TRBJ1-5; D remains ambiguous. V lost 5 bases and J 6 bases, leaving 11 bases between the germline ends. CDR3 length: 13 amino acids. The germline gives CDR1 MNHEY, CDR2 SMNVEV (reference sequence). The CDR3 nucleotides are TGTGCCAGCAGTATTAATGAGGGTCAGCCCCAGCATTTT. It codes for CASSINEGQPQHF.

The rearrangement uses TRBV28 and TRBJ1-5, with 8 nucleotides matching TRBD1. The CDR3 is 13 amino acids. From germline, CDR1 is MDHEN and CDR2 SYDVKM. V dropped 6 bases and J dropped 7; count of bases not matched to a gene: 5. This chain's CDR3 is CASRRQGSQPQHF. In nucleotides, the CDR3 is TGTGCCAGCAGGAGACAGGGGTCCCAGCCCCAGCATTTT.

In DNA, the CDR3 is TGTGCCAGCAGTGCCAGGTATTCACCCCTCCACTTT. This codes for CASSARYSPLHF. V and J are TRBV6-1 and TRBJ1-6; D is unclear. The ends were cut back, 4 bases at V and 8 bases at J, with 6 bases in the middle. The CDR3 covers 12 residues. Germline V gene lookup returns CDR1 MNHNS and CDR2 SASEGT.